Each of the 3 T cell receptor beta chains below was sequenced from the same sample in a study of PD-L1 blockade in urothelial cancer. TCRdb's table, derived via immunoSEQ multiplex PCR, lists solely in-frame clones and lacks some. The profile covers about 52,000 clones, with around 72% appearing a single time and approximately 3.8% taken by the ten largest. Time point given: pretreatment peripheral blood. The sequences come from PBMCs, collected around atezolizumab (anti-PD-L1) treatment. Receptors originate from a man between 65 and 85 years old with urothelial cancer.

The CDR3 bases are TGTGCCAGCAGTACTTTACAGGGCCTAACTAATGAAAAACTGTTTTTT. This translates into CASSTLQGLTNEKLFF. This chain joins TRBV27 and TRBJ1-4, with D possibly matching TRBD1 (6 bases). The V end lost 5 bases, the J end lost 1 base, and 14 bases lay between the germline ends. This CDR3 has 16 amino acids. Germline lookup yields CDR1 MNHEY and CDR2 SMNVEV (reference sequence).

A note on this clone: One end of the junction varies from germline; a read error may be responsible. The V gene is TRBV6-5, the J gene TRBJ2-7, with a tentative D call TRBD2 (5 bases). This CDR3 contains 12 residues. Germline V gene lookup returns CDR1 MNHEY and CDR2 SVGAGI. The CDR3 sequence is CASSYRSGVLNF. The CDR3 coding sequence is TGTGCCAGCAGTTACAGATCCGGGGTCCTCAACTTC.

Within the sample, this clone is medium-sized (0.01 to 0.1%). The sample holds other DNA sequences that translate to the same CDR3. The rearrangement links TRBV5-6 to TRBJ1-5; 8 nucleotides align to TRBD1. The CDR3 has 13 amino acids. Looked up from germline, CDR1 is SGHDT and CDR2 is YYEEEE. Trimming took 4 bases from V and 7 from J; bases not matched to a gene: 4. As DNA, the CDR3 is TGTGCCAGCAGCCAGACAGGGGTGCAGCCCCAGCATTTT. Translation: CASSQTGVQPQHF.